These 5 T cell receptor beta chains originate from one sample sequenced in a study of T cell responses to AZD1222 COVID-19 vaccine. Clones were sequenced by immunoSEQ multiplex PCR, and TCRdb holds only the in-frame ones, with some missing. The table has under 150,000 clones, approximately 90% seen once. Specimen: peripheral blood, collected on day 0 of AZD1222 vaccination. The origin of the receptors is an adult in good health.

The V and J genes are TRBV18 and TRBJ2-7, with D possibly being TRBD2 (6 bases). Germline V CDR1 and CDR2: KGHSH, LQKENI. V lost 0 bases and J 7 bases, leaving 13 bases between the germline ends. The CDR3 extends over 14 amino acids. The CDR3 reads CASSPPTSGGEQYF. The DNA of the CDR3 is TGTGCCAGCTCACCACCGACATCCGGGGGTGAGCAGTACTTC. Filled out from reference TRBV18 and TRBJ2-7, the complete variable domain reads NAGVMQNPRHLVRRRGQEARLRCSPMKGHSHVYWYRQLPEEGLKFMVYLQKENIIDESGMPKERFSAEFPKEGPSILRIQQVVRGDSAAYFCASSPPTSGGEQYFGPGTRLTVT.

The chain links TRBV5-5 to TRBJ1-2, with D unclear. The CDR3 has 12 residues. V gave up 0 bases and J gave up 5 bases, with 5 bases separating them. Per germline, CDR1 SGHKS and CDR2 YYEKEE (reference sequence). The CDR3 reads CASSLDRYGYTF. In nucleotides, the CDR3 is TGTGCCAGCAGCTTGGATCGGTATGGCTACACCTTC. Using reference TRBV5-5 and TRBJ1-2 for the parts outside the CDR3, the full variable domain is DAGVTQSPTHLIKTRGQQVTLRCSPISGHKSVSWYQQVLGQGPQFIFQYYEKEERGRGNFPDRFSARQFPNYSSELNVNALLLGDSALYLCASSLDRYGYTFGSGTRLTVV.

The gene calls are TRBV19 and TRBJ1-5; TRBD1 matches at 11 bases. The CDR3 length is 15 residues. CDR1 is LNHDA, CDR2 SQIVND, per germline (reference sequence). V trimming: 10 bases; J trimming: 8 bases; junction bases outside the gene matches: 13. Here the CDR3 reads CAIYSGTGGSEPQHF. The CDR3 DNA is TGTGCCATATACTCAGGGACAGGGGGATCGGAGCCCCAGCATTTT.

V and J are TRBV11-1 and TRBJ1-2, with TRBD1 matching over 8 bases. Germline V CDR1 and CDR2: SGHAT, FQDESV (reference sequence). The CDR3 has 16 residues. Trimming took 5 bases from V and 1 from J; bases not matched to a gene: 9. CDR3 DNA sequence: TGTGCCAGCAGCCATGAGCAGGGACAGGTTAACTATGGCTACACCTTC. Translating gives CASSHEQGQVNYGYTF. Looking up the rest from reference TRBV11-1 and TRBJ1-2 gives the full variable domain: EAEVAQSPRYKITEKSQAVAFWCDPISGHATLYWYRQILGQGPELLVQFQDESVVDDSQLPKDRFSAERLKGVDSTLKIQPAELGDSAMYLCASSHEQGQVNYGYTFGSGTRLTVV.

The genes are TRBV12-3 or TRBV12-4 and TRBJ1-2; tentatively, D is TRBD1 (5 bases). The CDR3 spans 12 residues. V was trimmed by 10 bases and J by 3 bases, leaving 12 bases between them. CDR3 sequence reads: CAITTGDYGYTF. CDR3 sequence (DNA): TGTGCCATTACGACGGGGGACTATGGCTACACCTTC.